This TCR beta chain was identified during a study of shared clonotypes between healthy human individuals. Study summary: Donors consisted of a couple of women and three men between 18 and 49.

CD8 cells regarded as naive lacked CD45RO, were positively chosen for CCR7, and omitted terminally differentiated effector memory CD45RA+ cells. The assay ran at deep level. Original data processing: Quality scores were absent from the junction-only immunoSEQ sequences, so filtering differed. Clones were sequenced by immunoSEQ multiplex PCR, and TCRdb holds only the in-frame ones, with some missing. Clonal size and the V and J genes are those of that table, whereas D and trimming came from the DNA. The table shows millions of clones, with more than 85% occurring only once. Sequencing was done on a sample of naive CD8+ T cells from PBMCs. The clonotype was recovered from a man between 18 and 29 years old in good health. Some clones in this sample may be carry-over from other donors' samples.

The chain's CDR3 is CASQLLGELNTEAFF. The CDR3 region has the DNA TGTGCCAGCCAACTCCTGGGGGAACTGAACACTGAAGCTTTCTTT. The chain is built from TRBV28 and TRBJ1-1, with D possibly being TRBD1 (5 bases). The V end lost 8 bases, the J end lost 0 bases, and 16 bases lay between the germline ends. This CDR3 spans 15 amino acids. CDR1 is MDHEN, CDR2 SYDVKM, per germline.